This T cell receptor beta chain was obtained from a study of T-cell memory formation after mild COVID-19. Whole-study findings and limits: Among contracting clones, CD4+ were mainly CM/EM and CD8+ enriched in EMRA. Day 15 to 85 contracting clones showed balanced CD4/CD8; later expanders leaned CD4+. Detection of some responders pre-infection suggested pre-existing cross-reactive memory T cells participated.

Germline values: CDR1 KGHSH, CDR2 LQKENI. V dropped 3 bases and J dropped 5 bases, with 3 bases sitting between them. This CDR3 comprises 11 residues. TCR alpha and TCR beta cDNA libraries carrying sample barcodes and UMIs came from 5'RACE with constant-segment primers. TCRdb reprocessed the 5' RACE reads with MiXCR, giving one entry per CDR3 protein. The sample includes about 130,000 distinct CDR3 sequences, about 17% of them seen just once. As for this clonotype: The antigen is undetermined.

The V and J genes are TRBV18 and TRBJ2-3; D is unclear. This receptor was obtained from a man aged 18 to 29 who had mild COVID-19 (a few samples of this study predate the infection). Cell type and time point are not known. Source material: PBMCs or a T cell subset sorted from them (not recorded which). CDR3 nucleotide sequence: TGTGCCAGCTCACCGGAAGATACGCAGTATTTT. Its protein product is CASSPEDTQYF.